One sample yielded the 5 T cell receptor beta chains listed below, sequenced in a study of T-cell reconstitution after alpha-beta-depleted transplantation in children. The TCRbeta library incorporated unique molecular identifiers. TCRdb redid the calling of the PCR reads with MiXCR, one entry per CDR3 protein. The table includes tens of thousands of distinct CDR3 sequences, 6% to 8.5% detected once. The specimen was PBMCs from the stem cell graft donor, collected from the stem cell graft. These receptors originate from a human donor who donated a stem cell graft to a child with acute lymphoblastic leukemia.

This clonotype has ten or more counts. The gene calls are TRBV29-1 and TRBJ2-3; D is ambiguous. The CDR3 is made up of 14 amino acids. Trimming took off 3 bases at V and 5 bases at J, with 15 bases between the two ends. Germline V gene lookup returns CDR1 SQVTM and CDR2 ANQGSEA. CDR3 in amino acids: CSVEGHWDKDTQYF. In DNA form, the CDR3 reads TGCAGCGTTGAGGGCCACTGGGATAAAGATACGCAGTATTTT.

As for this clonotype: The junction departs from the called germline gene at one end, perhaps through a read error. The CDR3: CASSPAGGQVGHGQHF. Here the CDR3 DNA reads TGTGCCAGCAGCCCGGCGGGGGGACAGGTAGGACACGGGCAGCACTTC. The rearrangement uses TRBV11-1 and TRBJ2-7; the D gene could be TRBD1 or TRBD2 (8 bases each). CDR3 length equals 16 residues. The germline gives CDR1 SGHAT, CDR2 FQDESV (reference sequence).

The sample holds many counts of this clonotype. The V call is TRBV27, the J call TRBJ1-6; D unresolved. Trimming left V 2 bases short and J 7 bases short, with 12 bases between. The CDR3 length is 15 residues. Germline V gene lookup returns CDR1 MNHEY and CDR2 SMNVEV (reference sequence). CDR3 coding DNA: TGTGCCAGCAGTTTACTGTCGGGAACGAATTCACCCCTCCACTTT. This encodes CASSLLSGTNSPLHF.

This clonotype was recorded many times. The V and J genes are TRBV5-1 and TRBJ2-3; D might be TRBD2 (6 bases). This CDR3 is 17 amino acids long. Germline values: CDR1 SGHRS, CDR2 YFSETQ. V lost 0 bases, J lost 3 bases, and 17 bases lay in between. CDR3 region: CASSLGGLSKGTDTQYF. DNA for the CDR3: TGCGCCAGCAGCTTGGGGGGACTGTCAAAGGGGACAGATACGCAGTATTTT.

V usage is TRBV20-1 and J usage is TRBJ2-3, with 7 bases matching TRBD1. The CDR3 consists of 14 residues. The V and J ends lost 3 bases and 4 bases, in that order; junction bases with no gene match: 7. Per germline, CDR1 DFQATT and CDR2 SNEGSKA (reference sequence). The CDR3 bases are TGCAGTGCTAGTAGACAGGGAATGCCAGATACGCAGTATTTT. Residues: CSASRQGMPDTQYF.